Below, 5 T cell receptor beta chains from the same sample are listed, as sequenced in a study of blood T cell repertoires in COVID-19. Clones were sequenced by immunoSEQ multiplex PCR, and TCRdb holds only the in-frame ones, with some missing. This sample carries 130,000 or so clones, more than 70% of them seen once, and the ten largest clones take 8.2%. Material: peripheral blood. The origin of the receptors is a woman aged 60-70 years with acute or convalescent COVID-19.

This chain links TRBV24-1 with TRBJ1-5; 9 bases match TRBD1. Germline CDR1 reads KGHDR; CDR2 reads SFDVKD. The CDR3 has 15 residues. The V and J ends lost 4 bases and 2 bases, in that order; junction bases with no gene match: 2. DNA of the CDR3: TGTGCCACCAGTGACAGGACAGGGGGCAATCAGCCCCAGCATTTT. It is translated as CATSDRTGGNQPQHF.

This clone turned up a few times. This chain's CDR3 is CASSYGQGSSGNTIYF. CDR3 DNA: TGTGCCAGCAGCTACGGACAGGGGAGCTCTGGAAACACCATATATTTT. The rearrangement joins TRBV14 to TRBJ1-3; 9 nucleotides align to TRBD1. Looked up from germline, CDR1 is SGHDN and CDR2 is FVKESK. The J segment lost 0 bases and the V segment lost 5 bases, leaving 5 bases of the junction unmatched. This CDR3 spans 16 amino acids.

Only one count was recorded for this clone. V and J are TRBV28 and TRBJ2-3; 7 bases fit TRBD1. J lost 6 bases, V lost 1 base, and 7 bases had no gene match. There are 15 residues in the CDR3. Germline values: CDR1 MDHEN, CDR2 SYDVKM. CDR3 protein: CASSLSQTGWDTQYF. CDR3 nucleotides: TGTGCCAGCAGTTTATCCCAGACAGGGTGGGATACGCAGTATTTT.

The chain is built from TRBV9 and TRBJ1-2; tentatively, D is TRBD1 (5 bases). V lost 3 bases to trimming and J lost 5 bases, with 20 bases between them. Per germline, CDR1 SGDLS and CDR2 YYNGEE. The CDR3 runs to 16 residues. CDR3: CASSAGGAPGKYGYTF. CDR3 sequence (DNA): TGTGCCAGCAGCGCCGGCGGGGCCCCGGGAAAGTATGGCTACACCTTC.

This clone was counted a single time. This sequence joins TRBV5-1 and TRBJ2-2; tentative D call: TRBD2 (6 bases). CDR3 length: 14 residues. The germline CDR1 and CDR2 sequences are SGHRS and YFSETQ. Deletions cut 2 bases from V and 5 bases from J, with 10 bases between. CDR3 DNA sequence: TGCGCCAGCAGCTTCCAGGAGGGTACCGGGGAGCTGTTTTTT. Its protein product is CASSFQEGTGELFF.